This is a list of T cell receptor beta chains from one sample in a study of graft-versus-host responses after intestinal transplantation. These receptors lack a known antigen. TCRdb's table, derived via immunoSEQ multiplex PCR, lists solely in-frame clones and lacks some. The sample carries roughly 34,000 clones, around 94% recorded once. The sequences come from unstimulated CD4+ T cells sorted from spleen or lymph node cells, collected before transplant. Source of these receptors: a human donor who was the organ donor for an intestinal transplant. CDR3s leave out the opening cysteine and the closing phenylalanine or tryptophan. Some rows have no size entry. The others give once, few or many, or a class for an expanded clone.

v_call: TRBV5-6; clone_size: once; cdr3_aa: ASSGRWGGGQETQY
v_call: TRBV6-1; clone_size: .; cdr3_aa: ASSEGTGGYEQY
v_call: TRBV28; clone_size: .; cdr3_aa: ASSFRPTEAF
v_call: TRBV4-3; clone_size: .; cdr3_aa: ASSQDGQVAFYGYT
v_call: TRBV4-2; clone_size: .; cdr3_aa: ASSQDRRLAGGQDGELF
v_call: TRBV15; clone_size: .; cdr3_aa: ATSTRTGSLETQY
v_call: TRBV28; clone_size: once; cdr3_aa: ASARGGQPQH
v_call: TRBV27; clone_size: .; cdr3_aa: ASSPRLESETQY
v_call: TRBV6-6; clone_size: .; cdr3_aa: ASRSTSDGTGELF
v_call: TRBV6-5; clone_size: .; cdr3_aa: ASSEVSRMAPLH
v_call: TRBV28; clone_size: .; cdr3_aa: ASRPNWGTEAF
v_call: TRBV28; clone_size: .; cdr3_aa: ASRIQGTAYNSPLH
v_call: TRBV11-3; clone_size: .; cdr3_aa: ASSSEGSLNTGELF
v_call: TRBV9; clone_size: .; cdr3_aa: ASSMGLAGGQANEQF
v_call: TRBV5-6; clone_size: .; cdr3_aa: ASRRGALTGEKLF